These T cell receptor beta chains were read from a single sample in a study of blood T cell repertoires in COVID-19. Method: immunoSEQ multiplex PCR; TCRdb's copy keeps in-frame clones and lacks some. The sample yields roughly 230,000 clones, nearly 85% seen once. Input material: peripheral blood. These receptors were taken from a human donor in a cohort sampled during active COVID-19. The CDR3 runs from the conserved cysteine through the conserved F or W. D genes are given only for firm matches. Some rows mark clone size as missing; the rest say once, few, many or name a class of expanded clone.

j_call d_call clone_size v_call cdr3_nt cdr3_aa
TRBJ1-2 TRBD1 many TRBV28 TGTGCCAGCAATATAGGGACAGGGGGCGTCTATGGCTACACCTTC CASNIGTGGVYGYTF
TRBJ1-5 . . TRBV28 TGTGCCAGCAGTCCCCGTAGGGCCACAGGTGTACATCAGCCCCAGCATTTT CASSPRRATGVHQPQHF
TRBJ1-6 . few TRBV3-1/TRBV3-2 TGTGCCAGCAGCCAAGAAAGAGGGGGTTTGGGCTTCTCCTATAATTCACCCCTCCACTTT CASSQERGGLGFSYNSPLHF
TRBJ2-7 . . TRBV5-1 TGCGCCAGCAGCCTCATCTCTACCTACGAGCAGTACTTC CASSLISTYEQYF
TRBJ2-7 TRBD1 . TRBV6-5 TGTGCCAGCAGTACACGCCGGACAGGGGGCTACGAGCAGTACTTC CASSTRRTGGYEQYF
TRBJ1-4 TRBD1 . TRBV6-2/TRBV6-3 TGTGCCAGCAGTGACGAACAGGGGGCACCTAATGAAAAACTGTTTTTT CASSDEQGAPNEKLFF
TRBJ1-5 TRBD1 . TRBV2 TGTGCCAGCAGACGGGACAGAAATAATCAGCCCCAGCATTTT CASRRDRNNQPQHF
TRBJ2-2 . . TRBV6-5 TGTGCCAGCAGTAGGCTACAGCCGAACACCGGGGAGCTGTTTTTT CASSRLQPNTGELFF
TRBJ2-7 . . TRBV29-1 TGCAGGGCCCTCGGACAACGATTCGATCCGTACTTC CRALGQRFDPYF
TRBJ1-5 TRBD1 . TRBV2 TGTGCCAGCAGTGAGATAAGGACAGGGCAGCCCCAGCATTTT CASSEIRTGQPQHF
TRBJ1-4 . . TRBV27 TGTGCCAGCACTCGGTCCCGAGGAATAAATGAAAAACTGTTTTTT CASTRSRGINEKLFF
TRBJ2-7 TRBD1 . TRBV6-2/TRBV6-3 TGTGCCAGCAGTTCCGGGACAGAAAACTCCTACGAGCAGTACTTC CASSSGTENSYEQYF
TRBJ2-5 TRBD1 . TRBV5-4 TGTGCCAGCAGCTCCGGACAGGGGGCGCTGGGGGAGACCCAGTACTTC CASSSGQGALGETQYF
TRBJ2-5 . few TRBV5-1 TGCGCCAGCAGTTTTGTAGAGGGAGGGACCCAGTACTTC CASSFVEGGTQYF
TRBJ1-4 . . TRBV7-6 TGTGCCAGCAGCGCCACGGGGGGGGTGAATGAAAAACTGTTTTTT CASSATGGVNEKLFF
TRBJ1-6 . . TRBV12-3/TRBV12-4 TGTGCCAGCAGACTACAGGAAATCTCACCCCTCCACTTT CASRLQEISPLHF
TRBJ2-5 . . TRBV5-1 TGCGCCAGCAGCTCACAGGGATCTGGTGAGACCCAGTACTTC CASSSQGSGETQYF
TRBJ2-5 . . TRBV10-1 TGCGCCAGCAGTGACAGACAAGAGACCCAGTACTTC CASSDRQETQYF
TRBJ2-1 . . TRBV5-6 TGTGCCAGCAGCCCGAACGGGGGCGGGGGCTTGGGTGAGCAGTTCTTC CASSPNGGGGLGEQFF
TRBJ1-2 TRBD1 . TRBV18 TGTGCCAGCTCACCCCCGACAGGGAAAAGGAATGGCTACACCTTC CASSPPTGKRNGYTF
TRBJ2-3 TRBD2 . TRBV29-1 TGCAGCGTTGGGCTAGCGGGAGGGGGAGATACGCAGTATTTT CSVGLAGGGDTQYF
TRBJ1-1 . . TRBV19 TGTGCCAGTAGTATGATTGGGGGGAGGACGAACACTGAAGCTTTCTTT CASSMIGGRTNTEAFF
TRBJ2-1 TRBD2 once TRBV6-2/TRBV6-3 TGTGCCAGCAGTTACCTGGGGACTAAGGACAATGAGCAGTTCTTC CASSYLGTKDNEQFF
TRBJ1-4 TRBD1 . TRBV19 TGTGCCAGTAGCGGAGACAGGGGGCTCGGTGAAAAACTGTTTTTT CASSGDRGLGEKLFF
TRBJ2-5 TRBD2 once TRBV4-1 TGCGCCAGCAGCCAGGGACTATCAGAGACCCAGTACTTC CASSQGLSETQYF
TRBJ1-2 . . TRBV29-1 TGCAGCGTTGCAGGGGCCGATGGCTACACCTTC CSVAGADGYTF
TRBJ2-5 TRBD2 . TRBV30 TGTGCCTGGAGCGGGGGGTCCCAAGAGACCCAGTACTTC CAWSGGSQETQYF
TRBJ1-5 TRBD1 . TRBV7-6 TGTGCCAGCAGCTTAGGGACAGGCATTTATAGCAATCAGCCCCAGCATTTT CASSLGTGIYSNQPQHF
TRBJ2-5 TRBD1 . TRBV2 TGTGCCAGCAGCCTCCAGGGGGCAGGCGAGACCCAGTACTTC CASSLQGAGETQYF
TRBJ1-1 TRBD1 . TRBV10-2 TGCGCCAGCCTAGACAGGGCCTCCACTGAAGCTTTCTTT CASLDRASTEAFF
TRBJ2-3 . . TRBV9 TGTGCCAGCAGCGTAGATGCGGGGGCGCACACAGATACGCAGTATTTT CASSVDAGAHTDTQYF
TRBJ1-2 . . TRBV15 TGTGCCACCAGCACCTCCGGCGGGACGGGAACCTTC CATSTSGGTGTF
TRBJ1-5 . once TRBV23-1 TGCGCCAGCAGTCAATCGTTCACAGGGACGTATAGCAATCAGCCCCAGCATTTT CASSQSFTGTYSNQPQHF
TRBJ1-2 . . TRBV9 TGTGCCAGCAGCGTCAGCCCCCAGGGCGCCTATGGCTACACCTTC CASSVSPQGAYGYTF
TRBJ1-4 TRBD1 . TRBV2 TGTGCCAGCAGTGAGGGTACAGGGGGTGAAAAACTGTTTTTT CASSEGTGGEKLFF
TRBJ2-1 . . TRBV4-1 TGCGCCAGCAGCCAATTGACCCGGGGGGAGCAGTTCTTC CASSQLTRGEQFF
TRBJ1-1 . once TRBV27 TGTGCCAGCAGTTTAGGCCCCTCTCTCTTCAACACTGAAGCTTTCTTT CASSLGPSLFNTEAFF
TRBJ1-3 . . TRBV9 TGTGCCAGCAGCGTAGCAGGATTGGGCTCTGGAAACACCATATATTTT CASSVAGLGSGNTIYF
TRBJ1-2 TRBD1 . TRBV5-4 TGTGCCAGCAGCTTGGATGTCGGACAGGGATTCTATGGCTACACCTTC CASSLDVGQGFYGYTF
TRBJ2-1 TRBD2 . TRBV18 TGTGCCAGCTCACCGACTAGCGGGAGTGATCCCTACAATGAGCAGTTCTTC CASSPTSGSDPYNEQFF
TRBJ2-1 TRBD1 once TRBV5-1 TGCGCCAGCAGCTCTACAGGGGGCCCAGAGGATGAGCAGTTCTTC CASSSTGGPEDEQFF